The rows below give T cell receptor beta chains drawn from one sample of a study of blood T cell repertoires in COVID-19. Profiled with immunoSEQ multiplex PCR; TCRdb holds only in-frame clones, not every one. The sample has roughly 36,000 clones, over 85% seen once. Sequencing was carried out using peripheral blood. Receptor source: a human donor with active COVID-19. The donor label of this sample is uncertain. Both conserved end residues are part of each CDR3. The D gene is left open where the match is weak. Not every row has a clone size; where given, it reads once, few, many or a size class.

CDR3 DNA	CDR3 protein	D gene	J gene	CDR3 length	clone size	V gene
TGTGCCAGCAGCTTAGTAGGGGGCGGTAGCTATAGTTCCTACAATGAGCAGTTCTTC	CASSLVGGGSYSSYNEQFF	TRBD1	TRBJ2-1	19	.	TRBV7-9
TGCGCCAGCAGCCCCTCTATCGGACTAGCGGGATCCGTGCAGTACTTC	CASSPSIGLAGSVQYF	TRBD2	TRBJ2-7	16	.	TRBV4-3
TGTGCCATCAAGGGGACAGGTCCTGGGTACGAGCAGTACTTC	CAIKGTGPGYEQYF	TRBD1	TRBJ2-7	14	.	TRBV10-3
TGTGCCAGCAGTTACGATAGGGGGCTCGGAGGAAACACCATATATTTT	CASSYDRGLGGNTIYF	TRBD1	TRBJ1-3	16	.	TRBV6-5
TGTGCCATCAGAACGACAGGGGAACAAGAGACCCAGTACTTC	CAIRTTGEQETQYF	TRBD1	TRBJ2-5	14	.	TRBV10-3
TGTGCCAGCAGTCCCTACGACAGAAATGGCTACACCTTC	CASSPYDRNGYTF	.	TRBJ1-2	13	.	TRBV2
TGTGCCAGCTCACCGGTCTTAGGGGACGAGCAGTACTTC	CASSPVLGDEQYF	.	TRBJ2-7	13	once	TRBV18
TGCGCCAGCAGCCAAGACACCCCACGGCAGGGGAGTGCCTTCGACGAGCAGTACTTC	CASSQDTPRQGSAFDEQYF	.	TRBJ2-7	19	.	TRBV4-1
TGTGCCAGCAGCACCTCCCGGCCGGGACAGGGTCCCTACGAGCAGTACTTC	CASSTSRPGQGPYEQYF	.	TRBJ2-7	17	.	TRBV21-1
TGCAGCGTTGCGTGGGGCGGCGGGGAGCTGTTTTTT	CSVAWGGGELFF	.	TRBJ2-2	12	.	TRBV29-1
TGTGCCAGCAGTCCTCGGGGGAGCGGGGGGGCGTCCTACGAGCAGTACTTC	CASSPRGSGGASYEQYF	TRBD2	TRBJ2-7	17	.	TRBV28
TGTGCCAGCAGTGATTCCCGCAGGGCCCTGTGGACCCAGTACTTC	CASSDSRRALWTQYF	.	TRBJ2-5	15	.	TRBV6-1
TGTGCCAGCAGTGCGGGACAGGGTGACACCGGGGAGCTGTTTTTT	CASSAGQGDTGELFF	TRBD1	TRBJ2-2	15	.	TRBV27
TGTGCCACTACGGAACAGGCGAACACCGGGGAGCTGTTTTTT	CATTEQANTGELFF	.	TRBJ2-2	14	once	TRBV19
TGTGCCATCAGTGGAATGCAGGGTGTATACGAGCAGTACTTC	CAISGMQGVYEQYF	.	TRBJ2-7	14	.	TRBV10-3
TGTGCAAGTCGCTTAAACTTGAGCTCCTACGAGCAGTACTTC	CASRLNLSSYEQYF	.	TRBJ2-7	14	.	TRBV12-2
TGCAGCGTCTGGCCTGGAGAGACCCAGTACTTC	CSVWPGETQYF	.	TRBJ2-5	11	.	TRBV29-1
TGTGCCAGCAGTTTAGGAGGGGGCAGGAGCTCCTACGAGCAGTACTTC	CASSLGGGRSSYEQYF	.	TRBJ2-7	16	.	TRBV27
TGTGCCAGCAGTCCACAGAGCGGGATGTTACTGAACAATGAGCAGTTCTTC	CASSPQSGMLLNNEQFF	TRBD2	TRBJ2-1	17	.	TRBV25-1
TGTGCCATCAGTCGGAGACTAGCGGGCCCCTACAATGAGCAGTTCTTC	CAISRRLAGPYNEQFF	TRBD2	TRBJ2-1	16	.	TRBV10-3
TGTGCCAGCTCACCAAGTCGGTACGAGCAGTACTTC	CASSPSRYEQYF	.	TRBJ2-7	12	once	TRBV18
TGTGCCACGAAACGGCGGCAGGGGGCCGCTTTAGGTGAAAAACTGTTTTTT	CATKRRQGAALGEKLFF	TRBD1	TRBJ1-4	17	.	TRBV19
TGTGCCAGCAGCCCGGGGACTAGCGGCTCTGAGGAACAGTACTTC	CASSPGTSGSEEQYF	TRBD2	TRBJ2-7	15	.	TRBV5-4
TGCGCCAGCCAAAGAGGGGACAGGAAGATCTATGGCTACACCTTC	CASQRGDRKIYGYTF	TRBD1	TRBJ1-2	15	once	TRBV5-1
TGCAGCGTCGACAGGGGGGATGGCTACACCTTC	CSVDRGDGYTF	TRBD1	TRBJ1-2	11	.	TRBV29-1
TGTGCCAGTAGCATTACAGGTGTAAATGAAAAACTGTTTTTT	CASSITGVNEKLFF	.	TRBJ1-4	14	.	TRBV19
TGTGCCAGCAGTCGAGGGACTAGCTGGTACACCGGGGAGCTGTTTTTT	CASSRGTSWYTGELFF	TRBD2	TRBJ2-2	16	.	TRBV6-6
TGTGCCAGCTTACAAAGACAGGGTTTGACTGAAGCTTTCTTT	CASLQRQGLTEAFF	TRBD1	TRBJ1-1	14	.	TRBV5-5
TGTGCCAGCAGCCCTCTATCCGGGACTCGAGGTGATTCACCCCTCCACTTT	CASSPLSGTRGDSPLHF	.	TRBJ1-6	17	.	TRBV7-6
TGTGCCACCAGTGACCCCCGGGGGGACAGGAAAGAGACCCAGTACTTC	CATSDPRGDRKETQYF	.	TRBJ2-5	16	.	TRBV24-1
TGTGCCAGCAGTCCCCCTCGGAGGATGCTAGCCAAAAACATTCAGTACTTC	CASSPPRRMLAKNIQYF	.	TRBJ2-4	17	.	TRBV6-2/TRBV6-3
TGTGCCAGCAGCCAAGGACTAGCGGGCCTGAGCTCCTACGAGCAGTACTTC	CASSQGLAGLSSYEQYF	TRBD2	TRBJ2-7	17	.	TRBV3-1/TRBV3-2
TGTGCCAGCAGTGAAGGGGGGGTTCAGCCCCAGCATTTT	CASSEGGVQPQHF	.	TRBJ1-5	13	few	TRBV6-1
TGTGCCAGCAGCCGGACAACAGGGGCGACCGGCTATGGCTACACCTTC	CASSRTTGATGYGYTF	TRBD1	TRBJ1-2	16	.	TRBV28
TGTGCCAGCGAAGGGGGACAAGACACAGATACGCAGTATTTT	CASEGGQDTDTQYF	.	TRBJ2-3	14	.	TRBV9
TGTGCCAGCTCACCAGGGACACGCTCTGGAAACACCATATATTTT	CASSPGTRSGNTIYF	.	TRBJ1-3	15	.	TRBV18
TGCGCCAGCAGCTTTCTAGCGGGAAGCACAGATACGCAGTATTTT	CASSFLAGSTDTQYF	TRBD2	TRBJ2-3	15	.	TRBV5-1
TGTGCCAGCAGCGTAAGCCCGTCGAACACTGAAGCTTTCTTT	CASSVSPSNTEAFF	.	TRBJ1-1	14	.	TRBV9
TGCGCCAGCAGCCTCGACACCGGGGAGCTGTTTTTT	CASSLDTGELFF	.	TRBJ2-2	12	.	TRBV5-1
TGTGCCAGCAGCTTGCTGGACAATAATTCACCCCTCCACTTT	CASSLLDNNSPLHF	.	TRBJ1-6	14	few	TRBV5-4
TGTGCTAGTGAAAATAGCGGGGTAGAGACCCAGTACTTC	CASENSGVETQYF	TRBD2	TRBJ2-5	13	.	TRBV12-5
TGTGCCAGCAGCTTTGAGGGACATAGTTCTGAAGCTTTCTTT	CASSFEGHSSEAFF	.	TRBJ1-1	14	.	TRBV5-8
TGTGCCAGCAGTGACGGGACAGGGGCCTACAATGAGCAGTTCTTC	CASSDGTGAYNEQFF	TRBD1	TRBJ2-1	15	.	TRBV6-4
TGTGCCAGCAGTTTGACTAGCGGGGGAACGAACACCGGGGAGCTGTTTTTT	CASSLTSGGTNTGELFF	TRBD2	TRBJ2-2	17	.	TRBV5-5
TGTGCCAGCAGCTTTGGTACAGGGCATCAGCCCCAGCATTTT	CASSFGTGHQPQHF	.	TRBJ1-5	14	.	TRBV5-5
TGTGCCAGCAGCCCAGACAGGGAGTGGTACCACGAGTACTTC	CASSPDREWYHEYF	TRBD1	TRBJ2-7	14	.	TRBV7-9
TGTGCCATCACAAATGACAGGACGTCTGGAAACACCATATATTTT	CAITNDRTSGNTIYF	.	TRBJ1-3	15	once	TRBV10-3
TGCGCCAGCAGCCAAGAGTTTCGGGGTGGGAATTCCAATCAGCCCCAGCATTTT	CASSQEFRGGNSNQPQHF	.	TRBJ1-5	18	.	TRBV4-1
TGTGCCAGCAGCGTAGATCAGGGGTCGGGGGGCTACGAGCAGTACTTC	CASSVDQGSGGYEQYF	.	TRBJ2-7	16	.	TRBV9
TGTGCCAGCAGCGGGGGTCAGCCCCAGCATTTT	CASSGGQPQHF	.	TRBJ1-5	11	.	TRBV2